This entry describes one T cell receptor beta chain. What it recognizes is unknown. This sample stems from a study of siplizumab effects on memory and regulatory T cells. General study findings and limits: Roughly 75-95% of dividing CD4+ or CD8+ clones were without an attributable naive or memory phenotype. Siplizumab brought about a significant reduction in alloreactive sequences traceable to unstimulated CD4+ memory cells. The study found that mappable alloreactive CD4+ clones averaged about 70% Treg-derived with siplizumab and 25% to 30% in controls. Solely a minor proportion of alloreactive clones could be assigned to unstimulated subsets.

Trimming pared 2 bases from V and 5 bases from J, leaving 13 bases between. Germline values: CDR1 MNHNS, CDR2 SASEGT. The CDR3 loop spans 15 amino acids. The table came from immunoSEQ multiplex PCR; TCRdb's copy has only in-frame clones and leaves some out. Counted here are roughly 100,000 clones, over 90% occurring once; the ten biggest clones make up around 0.62%. Sequencing was done on a sample of Tregs sorted from blood. This TCR derives from a human donor in good health. The gene calls are TRBV6-1 and TRBJ2-1; D ambiguous. The CDR3 sequence: CASSELLRADNEQFF. The DNA of the CDR3 is TGTGCCAGCAGTGAACTGCTACGCGCGGACAATGAGCAGTTCTTC.